This T cell receptor (beta chain) was retrieved from a study of cytomegalovirus exposure and HLA in healthy donors. Study as a whole: Some 200 million T cells yielded approximately 100 million unique TCR beta sequences, as an earlier analysis found.

Only one count was recorded for this clone. The antigen is not known. Trimming removed 3 bases from V and 2 bases from J, with 12 bases in between. Per germline, CDR1 MNHEY and CDR2 SVGAGI. The CDR3 consists of 15 residues. 13 Jbeta primers and 60 Vbeta primers were used for the PCR. Authors' analysis steps: Later, tens of millions of unique TCR beta chains were counted in an analysis, and approximately 10 million of them were shared. TCRdb's copy holds only in-frame clones and misses some; the assay was immunoSEQ multiplex PCR. From that table come the V and J calls and clone size; the DNA was used to work out D and trimming. In the table there are some 160,000 clones, 80% of which are singletons. Study conclusions and caveats: In a later analysis, specific HLA alleles were associated with approximately 17,000 TCR beta sequences at a 0.05 false discovery rate.

This receptor was taken from a male donor in good health and CMV-seropositive. Sequencing was carried out using PBMCs. The chain recombines TRBV6-5 with TRBJ2-3; D is possibly TRBD1 (6 bases). The CDR3 reads CASSYLQGPTDTQYF. The CDR3 DNA reads as TGTGCCAGCAGTTATCTACAGGGTCCCACAGATACGCAGTATTTT.